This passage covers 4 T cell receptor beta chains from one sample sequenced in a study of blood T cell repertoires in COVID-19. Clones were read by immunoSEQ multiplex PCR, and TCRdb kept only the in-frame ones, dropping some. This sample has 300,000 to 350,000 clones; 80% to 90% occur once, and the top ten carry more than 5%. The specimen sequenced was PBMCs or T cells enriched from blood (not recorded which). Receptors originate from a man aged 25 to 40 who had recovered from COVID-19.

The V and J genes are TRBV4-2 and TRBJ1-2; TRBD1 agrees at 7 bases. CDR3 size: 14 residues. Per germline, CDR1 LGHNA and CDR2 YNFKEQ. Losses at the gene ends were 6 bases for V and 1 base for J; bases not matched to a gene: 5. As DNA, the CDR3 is TGTGCCAGCAGGCGACAGGGTGGTAACTATGGCTACACCTTC. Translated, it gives CASRRQGGNYGYTF.

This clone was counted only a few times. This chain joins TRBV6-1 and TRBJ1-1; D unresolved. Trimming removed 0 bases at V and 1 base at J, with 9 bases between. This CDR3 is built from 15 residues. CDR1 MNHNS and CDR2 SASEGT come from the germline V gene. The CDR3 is CASSEAGSGNTEAFF. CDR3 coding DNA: TGTGCCAGCAGTGAAGCAGGCTCGGGGAACACTGAAGCTTTCTTT.

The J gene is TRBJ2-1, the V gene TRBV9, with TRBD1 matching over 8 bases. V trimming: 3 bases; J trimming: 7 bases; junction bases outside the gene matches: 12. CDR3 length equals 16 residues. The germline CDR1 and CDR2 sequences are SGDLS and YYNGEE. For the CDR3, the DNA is TGTGCCAGCAGCGAGAAGATCCAGGGGGCGAATAATGAGCAGTTCTTC. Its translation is CASSEKIQGANNEQFF.

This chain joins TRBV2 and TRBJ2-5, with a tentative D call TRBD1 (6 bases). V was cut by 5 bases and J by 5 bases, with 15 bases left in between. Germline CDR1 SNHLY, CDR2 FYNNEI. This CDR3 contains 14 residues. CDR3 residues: CASSKGGRGETQYF. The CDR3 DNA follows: TGTGCCAGCAGTAAAGGGGGTCGCGGGGAGACCCAGTACTTC.